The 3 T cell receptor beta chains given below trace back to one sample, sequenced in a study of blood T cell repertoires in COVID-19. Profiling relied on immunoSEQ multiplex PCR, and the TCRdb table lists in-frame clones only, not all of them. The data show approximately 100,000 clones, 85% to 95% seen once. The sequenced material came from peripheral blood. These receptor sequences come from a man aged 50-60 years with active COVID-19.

CDR3 nucleotides: TGTGCCAGCAGCGAATTACAGGGTTCCAATGAGCAGTTCTTC. Its translation: CASSELQGSNEQFF. The chain employs TRBV7-9 and TRBJ2-1; TRBD1 might be the D (6 bases). Germline-derived CDR1 and CDR2 are SEHNR and FQNEAQ (reference sequence). The CDR3 loop spans 14 amino acids. The V gene lost 5 bases and the J gene lost 6 bases, with 14 bases spanning the gap.

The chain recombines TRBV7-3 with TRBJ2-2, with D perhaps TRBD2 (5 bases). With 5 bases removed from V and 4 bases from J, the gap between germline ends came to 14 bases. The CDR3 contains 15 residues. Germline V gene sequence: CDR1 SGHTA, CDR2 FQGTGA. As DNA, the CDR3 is TGTGCCAGCAGCCCCGGCCCCCGGGGCACCGGGGAGCTGTTTTTT. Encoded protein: CASSPGPRGTGELFF. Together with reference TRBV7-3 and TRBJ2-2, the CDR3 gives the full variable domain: GAGVSQTPSNKVTEKGKYVELRCDPISGHTALYWYRQSLGQGPEFLIYFQGTGAADDSGLPNDRFFAVRPEGSVSTLKIQRTERGDSAVYLCASSPGPRGTGELFFGEGSRLTVL.

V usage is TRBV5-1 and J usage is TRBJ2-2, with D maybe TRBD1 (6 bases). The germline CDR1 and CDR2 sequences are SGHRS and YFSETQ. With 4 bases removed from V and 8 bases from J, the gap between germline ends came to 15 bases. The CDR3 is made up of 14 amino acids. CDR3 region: CASSPRTDRGELFF. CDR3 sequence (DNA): TGCGCCAGCAGCCCGCGGACAGATCGTGGGGAGCTGTTTTTT.